The clone carrying this T cell receptor beta chain was seen a few times. Running of the assay took place at deep level. TCRdb's table, derived via immunoSEQ multiplex PCR, lists solely in-frame clones and lacks some. This table holds fewer than 650,000 clones, roughly four fifths found once. The sample is drawn from a study of shared clonotypes between healthy human individuals. Study information: Contributing individuals were two females and a few males aged 18 to 49.

Losses at the gene ends were 0 bases for V and 2 bases for J; bases not matched to a gene: 3. CDR3 size: 17 residues. The V gene's germline CDR1 is SGDLS and CDR2 YYNGEE. When samples were unsorted, some 90 million PBMCs were used for genomic DNA. This receptor was identified in a woman between 35 and 50 years old in good health. Some clones in this sample may be carry-over from other donors' samples. Specimen: PBMCs. This rearrangement joins TRBV9 to TRBJ2-3, with TRBD2 identical over 13 bases. CDR3 coding DNA: TGTGCCAGCAGCGTAGCGGGACTAGCGGGAATCACAGATACGCAGTATTTT. This sequence encodes CASSVAGLAGITDTQYF.